These 30 T cell receptor beta chains originate from one sample sequenced in a study of spatial heterogeneity in lung cancer. TCRdb analysed the 5' RACE reads with MiXCR anew, one entry per CDR3 protein. The sample records about 45,000 distinct CDR3 sequences, approximately 7% being singletons. Time point reported: sample taken at primary tumor resection. The sample consisted of PBMCs, taken at surgery. The receptors originated from a female donor with early-stage non-small cell lung cancer.

In its sample, this clonotype was seen a few times. The chain joins TRBV20-1 to TRBJ2-7, with TRBD1 matching over 10 bases. Trimming removed 3 bases from V and 4 bases from J; junction bases left unmatched: 9. CDR3 length: 15 residues. CDR1 is DFQATT and CDR2 is SNEGSKA in the germline V gene (reference sequence). DNA for the CDR3: TGCAGTGCTAGGCAGAACCGGGACAGGGGATACGAGCAGTACTTC. Amino acids: CSARQNRDRGYEQYF.

This clonotype was picked up many times. The V and J genes are TRBV2 and TRBJ1-2; no firm D call. This CDR3 has 13 residues. Trimming removed 4 bases from V and 3 bases from J, with 9 bases in between. Germline V gives CDR1 SNHLY, CDR2 FYNNEI. CDR3 coding DNA: TGTGCCAGCAGTGTTTCGCCAGACTATGGCTACACCTTC. Its translation: CASSVSPDYGYTF.

The rearrangement joins TRBV20-1 to TRBJ1-1; 8 bases are a match to TRBD1. Trimming cost V 5 bases and J 2 bases; bases outside gene matches: 7. Germline values: CDR1 DFQATT, CDR2 SNEGSKA (reference sequence). The CDR3 consists of 14 residues. CDR3 sequence (DNA): TGCAGTGCTTACGACAGGGGCGGAAACACTGAAGCTTTCTTT. Protein: CSAYDRGGNTEAFF.

This clonotype was seen only a few times. This chain uses TRBV3-1 with TRBJ1-5, with D uncertain. V was trimmed by 0 bases and J by 0 bases, leaving 6 bases between them. The CDR3 length is 15 residues. Germline V lookup: CDR1 LGHDT, CDR2 YNNKEL (reference sequence). The CDR3 reads CASSQDRLSNQPQHF. In DNA form, the CDR3 reads TGTGCCAGCAGCCAAGACAGACTTAGCAATCAGCCCCAGCATTTT.

This clonotype was recorded a few times. A junction end diverges from the germline sequence, so it may reflect a read error. The J gene is TRBJ2-3, the V gene TRBV12-3 or TRBV12-4; D unclear. The CDR3 runs 12 residues. For the CDR3, the DNA is TGTGCCAGTAGTTTTGGACGACCTACGCAGTATTTT. Protein sequence: CASSFGRPTQYF.

This clonotype was found many times. The V and J genes are TRBV20-1 and TRBJ1-5, with a tentative D call TRBD1 (5 bases). The V and J ends lost 2 bases and 2 bases respectively, with 7 bases between them. The germline CDR1 and CDR2 sequences are DFQATT and SNEGSKA (reference sequence). This CDR3 is built from 13 residues. In nucleotides, the CDR3 is TGCAGTGCTAGAAGGGACCGCAATCAGCCCCAGCATTTT. Translated, it gives CSARRDRNQPQHF.

This clonotype was observed at least ten times. The V call is TRBV6-6, the J call TRBJ1-2; TRBD1 might be the D (5 bases). Germline CDR1 reads MNHNY; CDR2 reads SVGAGI (reference sequence). The CDR3 runs 13 residues. V gave up 2 bases and J gave up 2 bases, with 6 bases separating them. This CDR3 is CASSYDRNYGYTF. DNA of the CDR3: TGTGCCAGCAGTTACGACAGAAACTATGGCTACACCTTC.

About this clonotype: One base away lies a much larger clone, so this may be a sequencing read error. The chain joins TRBV12-3 or TRBV12-4 to TRBJ2-7; D unclear. The CDR3 spans 14 residues. Between the trimmed V and J ends, which lost 5 bases and 2 bases, there was a span of 13 bases. CDR3 nucleotides: TGTGCCAGCAGTGCACAGAGACGAGCCTACGAGCAGTACTTC. As protein: CASSAQRRAYEQYF.

V and J are TRBV7-2 and TRBJ2-7, with 10 nucleotides matching TRBD1. V trimming: 5 bases; J trimming: 5 bases; junction bases outside the gene matches: 9. Germline CDR1 is SGHTA and CDR2 is FQGNSA. The CDR3 contains 15 residues. The CDR3: CASSRQGARMDEQYF. The DNA for the CDR3 is TGTGCCAGCAGCCGACAGGGGGCGCGGATGGACGAGCAGTACTTC. The whole variable domain, remainder taken from reference TRBV7-2 and TRBJ2-7, is GAGVSQSPSNKVTEKGKDVELRCDPISGHTALYWYRQSLGQGLEFLIYFQGNSAPDKSGLPSDRFSAERTGGSVSTLTIQRTQQEDSAVYLCASSRQGARMDEQYFGPGTRLTVT.

Worth noting for this clonotype: This may be a read error: a much more frequent sequence differs by one nucleotide. The chain is built from TRBV7-2 and TRBJ1-1; TRBD1 agrees at 9 bases. V lost 3 bases, J lost 5 bases, and 10 bases stayed unmatched. Germline values: CDR1 SGHTA, CDR2 FQGNSA. The CDR3 is 16 amino acids. CDR3: CASSFRNRGPGTEAFF. The CDR3 nucleotides read TGTGCCAGCAGCTTCCGGAACAGGGGGCCGGGAACTGAAGCTTTCTTT.

The chain joins TRBV6-1 to TRBJ2-4; D might be TRBD2 (6 bases). V was cut by 8 bases and J by 2 bases, with 13 bases left in between. The CDR3 covers 14 residues. Germline CDR1 and CDR2: MNHNS and SASEGT. The CDR3 nucleotides read TGTGCCAGCCTGGAAGGAGGGACCAAAAACATTCAGTACTTC. This sequence encodes CASLEGGTKNIQYF.

This clonotype appeared a few times. The chain is built from TRBV27 and TRBJ1-4; possibly TRBD1 for D (6 bases). Germline V CDR1 and CDR2: MNHEY, SMNVEV (reference sequence). The CDR3 is 15 residues long. With 5 bases removed from V and 8 bases from J, the gap between germline ends came to 18 bases. As DNA, the CDR3 is TGTGCCAGCAGTCCCCTCCGAGGGGGGAGGGAAAAACTGTTTTTT. As protein: CASSPLRGGREKLFF.

In its sample, this clonotype was seen many times. The rearrangement joins TRBV7-9 to TRBJ1-1, with 7 bases that match TRBD1. Trimming removed 5 bases from V and 1 base from J; junction bases left unmatched: 4. The length of the CDR3 is 14 residues. The germline V gene has CDR1 SEHNR and CDR2 FQNEAQ (reference sequence). CDR3 bases: TGTGCCAGCAGCCCTCAGGGGGAGAACACTGAAGCTTTCTTT. Amino acid sequence: CASSPQGENTEAFF. The entire variable domain, with the rest obtained from reference TRBV7-9 and TRBJ1-1, is as follows: DTGVSQNPRHKITKRGQNVTFRCDPISEHNRLYWYRQTLGQGPEFLTYFQNEAQLEKSRLLSDRFSAERPKGSFSTLEIQRTEQGDSAMYLCASSPQGENTEAFFGQGTRLTVV.

This clonotype has only a few counts. The CDR3 loop is CASSHQTGRGTEAFF. The CDR3 nucleotides are TGCGCCAGCAGCCATCAGACAGGGCGAGGCACTGAAGCTTTCTTT. The chain links TRBV4-1 to TRBJ1-1; 7 bases fit TRBD1. The CDR3 totals 15 residues. CDR1 MGHRA and CDR2 YSYEKL come from the germline V gene. V shed 3 bases and J 4 bases; nucleotides not matched to a gene: 8.

Ten or more counts support this clonotype. The chain couples TRBV5-1 to TRBJ1-5, with TRBD1 matching over 12 bases. Germline V gene sequence: CDR1 SGHRS, CDR2 YFSETQ. V shed 3 bases and J 1 base; nucleotides not matched to a gene: 8. There are 18 residues in the CDR3. The CDR3 region is CASSSRDRGRTSNQPQHF. The CDR3 DNA reads as TGCGCCAGCAGCTCCCGGGACAGGGGGCGAACGAGCAATCAGCCCCAGCATTTT.

This clonotype was counted many times. V gene TRBV12-3 or TRBV12-4 combines with J gene TRBJ2-7, with D maybe TRBD1 (6 bases). V was trimmed by 4 bases and J by 2 bases, leaving 12 bases between them. This CDR3 is built from 14 residues. In nucleotides, the CDR3 is TGTGCCAGCAGTTCCACAGGGATACCCTACGAGCAGTACTTC. Its protein product is CASSSTGIPYEQYF.

This clonotype was counted ten times or more. V is TRBV20-1 and J is TRBJ1-2; 9 nucleotides align to TRBD1. V dropped 4 bases and J dropped 3; count of bases not matched to a gene: 6. Germline V gene lookup returns CDR1 DFQATT and CDR2 SNEGSKA (reference sequence). This CDR3 comprises 14 residues. CDR3 loop: CSAKLRTGDYGYTF. The DNA for the CDR3 is TGCAGTGCTAAATTACGGACAGGGGACTATGGCTACACCTTC.

This clonotype was observed at least ten times. CDR3 region: CSARRDTSNQPQHF. The DNA of the CDR3 is TGCAGTGCTAGAAGGGATACAAGCAATCAGCCCCAGCATTTT. V is TRBV20-1 and J is TRBJ1-5; the D is unclear. Per germline, CDR1 DFQATT and CDR2 SNEGSKA (reference sequence). Trimming removed 2 bases from V and 1 base from J, with 9 bases in between. This CDR3 region has 14 residues.

CDR3 sequence (DNA): TGTGCCAGCAGCCTCGGTACTAGCACAGATACGCAGTATTTT. Its protein is CASSLGTSTDTQYF. The chain combines TRBV11-3 with TRBJ2-3, with D hard to call. The germline V and J ends were trimmed by 5 bases and 0 bases, with 9 bases remaining between them. The CDR3 sequence is 14 residues long. Per the germline V gene, CDR1 is SGHNT and CDR2 is YENEEA.

Of note for this clonotype: This is likely a read error, given that the CDR3 carries no conserved phenylalanine or tryptophan at its end. The chain combines TRBV29-1 with TRBJ1-1; D is unresolved. The CDR3 totals 11 residues. V lost 5 bases and J lost 9, with 13 bases in between. CDR1 SQVTM and CDR2 ANQGSEA come from the germline V gene. In nucleotides, the CDR3 is TGCAGCGTTTTCAGTCTAGGAAAAGCTTTCATT. It is translated as CSVFSLGKAFI.

In its sample, this clonotype was seen a few times. For the CDR3, the DNA is TGTGCCAGCAGTTGGGAGAACACTGAAGCTTTCTTT. Its translation is CASSWENTEAFF. V gene TRBV12-3 or TRBV12-4 combines with J gene TRBJ1-1; D gene unclear. The length of the CDR3 is 12 residues. V was pared by 4 bases and J by 1 base, with 4 bases between.

This clonotype was observed at least ten times. This sequence joins TRBV12-3 or TRBV12-4 and TRBJ2-2; D perhaps matches TRBD1 (6 bases). Trimming shortened V by 1 base and J by 7 bases, and 13 bases separated the two germline ends. This CDR3 is built from 15 residues. In DNA, the CDR3 is TGTGCCAGCAGTTTAGGGACAGCAAGGTTCGGGGAGCTGTTTTTT. Protein: CASSLGTARFGELFF.

This clonotype was recorded a few times. The genes are TRBV20-1 and TRBJ1-1, with D possibly TRBD1 on 5 matching bases. V shed 0 bases and J shed 2 bases, with 10 bases lying between them. The CDR3 runs 14 residues. Germline V gene sequence: CDR1 DFQATT, CDR2 SNEGSKA (reference sequence). Written as DNA, the CDR3 is TGCAGTGCTAGAGAAAAGACAGCTAACACTGAAGCTTTCTTT. Protein sequence: CSAREKTANTEAFF.

This clonotype was seen ten or more times. The genes are TRBV7-7 and TRBJ2-1, with D unresolved. CDR3 length: 9 residues. V was shortened by 11 bases and J by 10 bases, with 9 bases between the two germline ends. Germline loops: CDR1 SSHAT, CDR2 FNYEAQ (reference sequence). In DNA form, the CDR3 reads TGTGCCGGTAAAAAGGAGCAGTTCTTC. As protein: CAGKKEQFF.

This clonotype was recorded a few times. The V gene is TRBV28, the J gene TRBJ2-5; TRBD2 might be the D (5 bases). The CDR3 contains 19 residues. Deletions cut 2 bases from V and 5 bases from J, with 27 bases between. CDR1 is MDHEN, CDR2 SYDVKM, per germline. CDR3 protein: CASSLRRKLTPMVSETQYF. DNA for the CDR3: TGTGCCAGCAGTTTAAGGAGGAAGCTCACGCCGATGGTATCCGAGACCCAGTACTTC. Full variable domain (outside the CDR3, taken from reference TRBV28 and TRBJ2-5): DVKVTQSSRYLVKRTGEKVFLECVQDMDHENMFWYRQDPGLGLRLIYFSYDVKMKEKGDIPEGYSVSREKKERFSLILESASTNQTSMYLCASSLRRKLTPMVSETQYFGPGTRLLVL.

The gene calls are TRBV18 and TRBJ2-7, with TRBD2 matching 16 bases. This CDR3 is built from 16 residues. V dropped 6 bases and J dropped 6; count of bases not matched to a gene: 8. Germline V gene sequence: CDR1 KGHSH, CDR2 LQKENI. In DNA form, the CDR3 reads TGTGCCAGCTCCCCGGGACTAGCGGGGGGGCGTGTCGAGCAGTACTTC. Translation gives CASSPGLAGGRVEQYF.

This clonotype was picked up many times. The chain carries TRBV7-9 and TRBJ2-3, with 11 bases aligning to TRBD1. Trimming removed 2 bases from V and 4 bases from J; junction bases left unmatched: 5. From germline, CDR1 is SEHNR and CDR2 FQNEAQ (reference sequence). CDR3 length: 16 residues. CDR3: CASSLSDRGRADTQYF. The CDR3 coding sequence is TGTGCCAGCAGCTTATCGGACAGGGGGCGCGCAGATACGCAGTATTTT.

There are many counts of this clonotype. The chain joins TRBV4-3 to TRBJ2-7; 12 bases are a match to TRBD1. The V gene's germline CDR1 is LGHNA and CDR2 YSLEER. CDR3 length: 14 residues. The V and J ends lost 4 bases and 2 bases, in that order; junction bases with no gene match: 0. Here the CDR3 reads CASSRDRGPYEQYF. CDR3 nucleotide sequence: TGCGCCAGCAGCCGGGACAGGGGGCCCTACGAGCAGTACTTC.

Many counts were recorded for this clonotype. The chain links TRBV27 to TRBJ2-6; D is perhaps TRBD2 (6 bases). The germline V gene has CDR1 MNHEY and CDR2 SMNVEV (reference sequence). The CDR3 is 15 residues long. V gave up 2 bases and J gave up 4 bases, with 9 bases separating them. The CDR3 loop reads CASSLAGSGANVLTF. CDR3 coding DNA: TGTGCCAGCAGTTTAGCGGGGTCCGGGGCCAACGTCCTGACTTTC.

The table lists this clonotype with a few counts. V gene TRBV5-1 combines with J gene TRBJ2-2, with D uncertain. In germline, CDR1 is SGHRS, CDR2 YFSETQ. V lost 0 bases, J lost 2 bases, and 5 bases lay in between. The CDR3 consists of 14 residues. The chain's CDR3 is CASSLEGNTGELFF. The CDR3, as DNA: TGCGCCAGCAGCTTGGAGGGAAACACCGGGGAGCTGTTTTTT.